This T cell receptor beta chain was sequenced in a study of blood T cell repertoires in COVID-19. Everyone who took part was roughly 18 to 89 years old, and they came from 24 US areas. Donors in Cohort 3 who had recovered were those with two negative PCRs, healthcare professional clearance, or resolution of their symptoms. Profiling relied on immunoSEQ multiplex PCR, and the TCRdb table lists in-frame clones only, not all of them. This repertoire shows some 380,000 clones, more than 70% found once; its top ten account for approximately 1.3%. The sequenced sample consisted of PBMCs or T cells enriched from blood (not recorded which). The TCR originated in a man aged 30-40 years who had recovered from COVID-19.

Here the CDR3 reads CASSLTGVGNTEAFF. The CDR3 DNA follows: TGTGCCAGCAGCTTGACAGGGGTGGGGAACACTGAAGCTTTCTTT. The chain joins TRBV7-6 to TRBJ1-1, with 8 bases matching TRBD1. The length of the CDR3 is 15 residues. The V segment lost 3 bases and the J segment 1 base; nucleotides outside the gene matches: 4. CDR1 and CDR2 from the germline V gene are SGHVS and FNYEAQ.